These 24 T cell receptor beta chains originate from one sample sequenced in a study of graft-versus-host responses after intestinal transplantation. Using immunoSEQ multiplex PCR, the repertoire was profiled, and TCRdb retains in-frame clones only, with some absent. The sample lists about 27,000 clones; less than 90% were seen once. The sequencing used PBMCs, collected 28 days after intestinal transplant. All receptors derive from a human patient who received an intestinal transplant, so some T cells may come from the graft donor.

This rearrangement joins TRBV5-1 to TRBJ2-5, with TRBD1 matching over 7 bases. V dropped 6 bases and J dropped 5; count of bases not matched to a gene: 13. The CDR3 is made up of 15 amino acids. Germline CDR1 is SGHRS and CDR2 is YFSETQ. The CDR3 bases are TGCGCCAGCACCCCATTAGGACAGGCCTGGGAGACCCAGTACTTC. Translating it yields CASTPLGQAWETQYF.

The chain links TRBV2 to TRBJ2-7; TRBD2 matches 7 bases. The CDR3 has 15 amino acids. Trimming removed 10 bases from V and 0 bases from J; junction bases left unmatched: 12. In germline, CDR1 is SNHLY, CDR2 FYNNEI. CDR3 protein: CATLMASGSSYEQYF. As DNA, the CDR3 is TGTGCCACCCTCATGGCTAGCGGTAGCTCCTACGAGCAGTACTTC.

The V call is TRBV25-1, the J call TRBJ1-1; no definite D call. Germline V gene sequence: CDR1 MGHDK, CDR2 SYGVNS. The germline V and J ends were trimmed by 6 bases and 11 bases, with 13 bases remaining between them. CDR3 length: 11 residues. CDR3 protein: CASSAGRRAFF. The CDR3 nucleotides are TGTGCCAGCAGCGCCGGACGAAGGGCTTTCTTT.

This sequence joins TRBV27 and TRBJ1-1; 9 bases are a match to TRBD1. CDR3 length equals 14 residues. Germline loops: CDR1 MNHEY, CDR2 SMNVEV (reference sequence). With 2 bases clipped from V and 5 bases from J, the junction kept 3 bases outside the gene matches. The CDR3 loop reads CASSLTGGGTEAFF. In DNA form, the CDR3 reads TGTGCCAGCAGTTTAACAGGGGGCGGGACTGAAGCTTTCTTT.

The V call is TRBV5-5, the J call TRBJ2-5; D is uncertain. Trimming took off 0 bases at V and 5 bases at J, with 11 bases between the two ends. CDR3 size: 14 residues. Germline CDR1 is SGHKS and CDR2 is YYEKEE (reference sequence). The CDR3 protein is CASSLVGSVETQYF. The CDR3 region has the DNA TGTGCCAGCAGCTTGGTAGGTTCGGTTGAGACCCAGTACTTC.

V and J are TRBV4-2 and TRBJ1-2; 7 bases map to TRBD1. Germline V lookup: CDR1 LGHNA, CDR2 YNFKEQ. This CDR3 contains 18 residues. V shed 1 base and J 5 bases; nucleotides not matched to a gene: 16. The DNA of the CDR3 is TGTGCCAGCAGCCAAGGACTGACAGGGAGGCAAGGCTTGTATGGCTACACCTTC. It yields the protein CASSQGLTGRQGLYGYTF.

V gene TRBV6-6 combines with J gene TRBJ2-1; D gene unclear. With 6 bases removed from V and 0 bases from J, the gap between germline ends came to 12 bases. This CDR3 spans 15 amino acids. Germline CDR1 and CDR2: MNHNY and SVGAGI (reference sequence). The CDR3 loop is CASSQRESSYNEQFF. The CDR3 coding sequence is TGTGCCAGCAGCCAAAGAGAGAGCTCCTACAATGAGCAGTTCTTC.

The V call is TRBV15, the J call TRBJ1-1, with D possibly being TRBD1 (5 bases). The CDR3 consists of 16 residues. From germline, CDR1 is LNHNV and CDR2 YYDKDF (reference sequence). V lost 5 bases to trimming and J lost 8 bases, with 24 bases between them. This chain's CDR3 is CATSLDERGPNFEAFF. The CDR3 DNA reads as TGTGCCACCAGCCTTGATGAGCGGGGCCCCAATTTCGAAGCTTTCTTT.

The rearrangement uses TRBV6-5 and TRBJ2-7; 7 bases line up with TRBD1. The ends lost 4 bases at V and 1 base at J; junction bases unmatched: 7. The length of the CDR3 is 15 residues. CDR1 is MNHEY and CDR2 is SVGAGI in the germline V gene. DNA of the CDR3: TGTGCCAGCAGTTCCCAAGGGACAGTTTCCTACGAGCAGTACTTC. Translation gives CASSSQGTVSYEQYF.

This rearrangement joins TRBV19 to TRBJ1-2, with 9 bases aligning to TRBD1. Germline CDR1 and CDR2: LNHDA and SQIVND (reference sequence). The CDR3 covers 12 residues. The V gene end was trimmed by 6 bases and the J gene end by 4 bases; junction bases not matched to a gene: 0. The CDR3 sequence: CASRTGGYGYTF. The CDR3 DNA sequence: TGTGCCAGTAGGACAGGGGGCTATGGCTACACCTTC. Full variable domain (remainder filled in from reference TRBV19 and TRBJ1-2): DGGITQSPKYLFRKEGQNVTLSCEQNLNHDAMYWYRQDPGQGLRLIYYSQIVNDFQKGDIAEGYSVSREKKESFPLTVTSAQKNPTAFYLCASRTGGYGYTFGSGTRLTVV.

The chain combines TRBV5-1 with TRBJ1-4; D gene ambiguous. Trimming pared 0 bases from V and 4 bases from J, leaving 10 bases between. The CDR3 sequence is 15 residues long. The V gene's germline CDR1 is SGHRS and CDR2 YFSETQ. DNA of the CDR3: TGCGCCAGCAGCTTGGAGATCGGCATTAATGAAAAACTGTTTTTT. It encodes CASSLEIGINEKLFF.

The chain combines TRBV30 with TRBJ2-5, with a possible D match to TRBD2 (6 bases). The assigned J gene may be wrong: the sequence end matches TRBJ2-7 better. This CDR3 has 13 residues. Germline lookup yields CDR1 GTSNPN and CDR2 SVGIG (reference sequence). The CDR3 coding sequence is TGTGCCGGGGGGTGGGGGAGCTCCTACGAGCAGTACTTC. Protein: CAGGWGSSYEQYF.

The J gene is TRBJ1-1, the V gene TRBV4-1, with 8 nucleotides matching TRBD1. V gave up 5 bases and J gave up 4 bases; unmatched junction bases: 6. CDR1 and CDR2 from the germline V gene are MGHRA and YSYEKL. The CDR3 contains 14 residues. The CDR3 DNA is TGCGCCAGCAGCTCTACAACAGGGGGCACTGAAGCTTTCTTT. Translation: CASSSTTGGTEAFF.

This clone was seen a few times. The chain carries TRBV27 and TRBJ2-7, with 7 nucleotides matching TRBD1. The CDR3 is 14 amino acids. The germline gives CDR1 MNHEY, CDR2 SMNVEV (reference sequence). V was clipped by 10 bases and J by 2 bases; unmatched bases: 11. CDR3 amino acids: CATPTGQGAYEQYF. The CDR3 region has the DNA TGTGCCACACCGACGGGGCAGGGGGCCTACGAGCAGTACTTC.

CDR3 bases: TGTGCCAGCAGTTTATCGGGACTGTCCCACAATGAGCAGTTCTTC. The encoded protein is CASSLSGLSHNEQFF. V gene TRBV27 combines with J gene TRBJ2-1; TRBD2 might be the D (6 bases). The CDR3 spans 15 residues. Deletions cut 0 bases from V and 5 bases from J, with 11 bases between. Germline V gives CDR1 MNHEY, CDR2 SMNVEV (reference sequence).

There are a few counts of this clone. The chain uses TRBV10-1 and TRBJ2-3; D may be TRBD1 or TRBD2 (5 bases each). In germline, CDR1 is WNHNN, CDR2 SYGVQD (reference sequence). The CDR3 contains 15 residues. The ends were cut back, 8 bases at V and 5 bases at J, with 20 bases in the middle. CDR3: CASSSGGPRGDTQYF. CDR3 DNA sequence: TGCGCCAGCTCGAGCGGTGGGCCAAGGGGAGATACGCAGTATTTT.

J is TRBJ1-2 and V is TRBV9; 7 nucleotides match TRBD1. CDR3 length: 14 amino acids. The ends lost 2 bases at V and 6 bases at J; junction bases unmatched: 7. The germline V gene encodes CDR1 SGDLS and CDR2 YYNGEE. In DNA, the CDR3 is TGTGCCAGCAGCGTCGCCGGGACAGCACATGGCTACACCTTC. As protein: CASSVAGTAHGYTF.

Written as DNA, the CDR3 is TGCAGCGTTGAAGAAAGAAAAGGACTGCCTTATGAGCAGTTCTTC. Its translation: CSVEERKGLPYEQFF. This sequence joins TRBV29-1 and TRBJ2-1; D might be TRBD2 (5 bases). Germline-derived CDR1 and CDR2 are SQVTM and ANQGSEA. V lost 0 bases and J 8 bases, leaving 17 bases between the germline ends. The CDR3 sequence is 15 residues long.

The chain has TRBV28 and TRBJ2-7, with 8 positions matching TRBD2. The J segment lost 4 bases and the V segment lost 1 base, leaving 3 bases of the junction unmatched. Germline CDR1 MDHEN, CDR2 SYDVKM. This CDR3 has 14 amino acids. The chain's CDR3 is CASSLLSGGYEQYF. In nucleotides, the CDR3 is TGTGCCAGCAGTTTATTAAGCGGGGGTTACGAGCAGTACTTC. Complete variable domain (other parts from reference TRBV28 and TRBJ2-7): DVKVTQSSRYLVKRTGEKVFLECVQDMDHENMFWYRQDPGLGLRLIYFSYDVKMKEKGDIPEGYSVSREKKERFSLILESASTNQTSMYLCASSLLSGGYEQYFGPGTRLTVT.

V is TRBV10-3 and J is TRBJ2-7, with 7 bases that match TRBD1. Germline CDR1 and CDR2: ENHRY and SYGVKD. This CDR3 is built from 15 residues. V lost 11 bases, J lost 0 bases, and 13 bases stayed unmatched. Written as DNA, the CDR3 is TGTGCCGTTAATGGAGGACAGGCAGGCTCCTACGAGCAGTACTTC. It codes for CAVNGGQAGSYEQYF.

This chain joins TRBV10-2 and TRBJ2-1; 7 bases match TRBD1. The CDR3 is made up of 12 amino acids. V was pared by 8 bases and J by 4 bases, with 2 bases of the junction left unmatched. CDR1 WSHSY and CDR2 SAAADI come from the germline V gene. The CDR3 sequence is CASRDRYNEQFF. The DNA of the CDR3 is TGCGCCAGCCGGGACAGATACAATGAGCAGTTCTTC.

The CDR3 DNA reads as TGTGCCGGAAACTCGAGACAAGTCCGCTACGAGCAGTACTTC. Its protein product is CAGNSRQVRYEQYF. This chain connects TRBV6-1 to TRBJ2-7, with D unresolved. V lost 11 bases and J 3 bases, leaving 20 bases between the germline ends. Germline-derived CDR1 and CDR2 are MNHNS and SASEGT. The CDR3 contains 14 residues.

V usage is TRBV19 and J usage is TRBJ2-2; D might be TRBD2 (6 bases). The germline V gene has CDR1 LNHDA and CDR2 SQIVND (reference sequence). The ends were cut back, 8 bases at V and 2 bases at J, with 12 bases in the middle. The CDR3 loop spans 14 amino acids. CDR3 protein: CASLGGRNTGELFF. Written as DNA, the CDR3 is TGTGCCAGTCTGGGAGGACGAAACACCGGGGAGCTGTTTTTT.

The rearrangement uses TRBV28 and TRBJ1-1; 9 positions agree with TRBD1. The CDR3 spans 15 residues. The V and J ends lost 3 bases and 4 bases, in that order; junction bases with no gene match: 6. From germline, CDR1 is MDHEN and CDR2 SYDVKM. DNA of the CDR3: TGTGCCAGCAGTTTGGGGACAGGGCTGAGCACTGAAGCTTTCTTT. Its translation is CASSLGTGLSTEAFF.